The T cell receptor beta chain described here comes from a study of blood T cell repertoires in COVID-19 (dated by TCRdb to about 2020). With regard to the full study: Samples from collaborators originated in the United States, Italy and Spain and spanned both the acute and convalescent phases of COVID-19. The material from the prospective study consisted of cDNA or gDNA derived from T cells, B-cell-depleted T cells, or PBMCs. Subjects who had been exposed to COVID-19, were actively infected with it, or had recovered from it provided the deeply sampled blood TCRbeta repertoires that made up the dataset. The repertoires were released in a freely available public database intended as a resource for research on the immune response to SARS-CoV-2. The samples were drawn from the first 160 participants of the ongoing ImmuneRACE study and from roughly 1,300 subjects provided by 6 global collaborators. Nearly every sample came with metadata listing a de-identified subject ID, COVID-19 status, age in years and sex. Where available, HLA class I and class II types were obtained from metadata supplied by the sample provider rather than from assay-based typing.

Results the study describes overall, beyond this receptor: Clinical and demographic metadata were provided uncurated, with the amount varying by source and participant.

The germline V end is reduced by 7 bases and the J end by 11 bases; junction bases left unmatched: 7. From the cysteine up to the phenylalanine, the CDR3 has a length of 13 residues. Solely the CDR3 DNA is kept, with 39 bases framed from the first base. Per the germline V gene, SNHLY is the CDR1 and FYNNEI is the CDR2. Enrolling through a virtual design, the prospective study's participants ranged in age from roughly 18 to 89 years and lived across roughly 24 United States geographic areas. To assign participants to cohorts, the prospective study relied on clinical history that participants themselves reported in a screening survey and a study questionnaire. ImmuneRACE Cohort 3 recovered participants were defined by two consecutive negative NP/OP PCR tests, healthcare professional clearance, or symptom resolution. In the prospective study, whole blood, serum and a nasopharyngeal or oropharyngeal swab were collected from each participant by mobile phlebotomists. Over an approximately two-month period, participants in the prospective study had the option of providing additional blood draws and questionnaires. Prospective study blood samples were shipped either frozen or at room temperature before DNA extraction.

TCRbeta CDR3 regions were amplified from genomic DNA by means of the immunoSEQ Assay, a bias-controlled multiplex PCR. Per the authors' processing: Nucleated cell counts per sample were estimated from amplification of reference gene primers within the assay. Sequence reads were collapsed and filtered to measure the absolute abundance of every unique TCRbeta CDR3 rearrangement. For each sample, productive Simpson clonality was calculated as the square root of Simpson's diversity index across productive rearrangements. In TCRdb, the immuneACCESS table is reduced to in-frame sequences with V and J assigned. These tables do not hold every clone; where another copy was compared, an unresolved V gene accounts for under half, and the others remain unexplained. V, J and clone size are those of that table, while D and trimming were read from the DNA. This sample lists around 160,000 clones; about 84% were detected once. The ten top clones hold 4.5% to 7.5% of the sample.

The sample holds a few counts of this clone. Its target antigen remains unknown. No much larger clone exists at a distance of one base, and base qualities are not known. The TCR sequence derives from a man aged 35 to 55 who had recovered from COVID-19. This chain is built from TRBV2 and TRBJ1-5; 11 bases in between match TRBD1. Specimen: PBMCs or T cells enriched from blood (not recorded which). The CDR3 in this case is CASTGQGAPSQHF. The DNA sequence is given as TGTGCCAGCACCGGACAGGGGGCCCCGTCCCAGCATTTT. The variable domain in full, with residues beyond the CDR3 obtained from the reference TRBV2 and TRBJ1-5 genes, is EPEVTQTPSHQVTQMGQEVILRCVPISNHLYFYWYRQILGQKVEFLVSFYNNEISEKSEIFDDQFSVERPDGSNFTLKIRSTKLEDSAMYFCASTGQGAPSQHFGDGTRLSIL.